Below, 30 T cell receptor beta chains from the same sample are listed, as sequenced in a study of blood T cells in healthy people across ages. Sample-barcoded 5' priming and a J-beta primer mix drove a second PCR of roughly 7 to 11 cycles. TCRdb reprocessed the 5' RACE reads with MiXCR, giving one entry per CDR3 protein. Found here are roughly 700,000 distinct CDR3 sequences, 25% of them singletons; the top ten hold 9.4%. This sample was also put to use in a study of T cells of mothers and their children.

Sequencing was performed on blood. These receptors were obtained from a boy younger than 18 in good health.

This clonotype was observed at least ten times. One junction end disagrees with the germline gene, perhaps due to a read error. The chain has TRBV5-1 and TRBJ2-7, with 10 bases that match TRBD2. The CDR3 covers 15 residues. Germline V gene lookup returns CDR1 SGHRS and CDR2 YFSETQ. The CDR3 DNA follows: TGTGCCAGCAGCTTAGTAGCGGGGGGCTCCTACGAGCAGTACTTC. This codes for CASSLVAGGSYEQYF.

A few counts support this clonotype. This chain joins TRBV11-2 and TRBJ2-5; no definite D call. This CDR3 has 11 residues. Germline V gives CDR1 SGHAT, CDR2 FQNNGV. The V gene lost 5 bases and the J gene lost 7 bases, with 8 bases spanning the gap. CDR3 in DNA: TGTGCCAGCAGCCCAAGTATGACCCAGTACTTC. Translating gives CASSPSMTQYF. The variable domain in full, completed from reference TRBV11-2 and TRBJ2-5, reads EAGVAQSPRYKIIEKRQSVAFWCNPISGHATLYWYQQILGQGPKLLIQFQNNGVVDDSQLPKDRFSAERLKGVDSTLKIQPAKLEDSAVYLCASSPSMTQYFGPGTRLLVL.

The chain combines TRBV10-3 with TRBJ2-5; D gene uncertain. The V gene lost 0 bases and the J gene lost 2 bases, with 13 bases spanning the gap. The CDR3 has 16 residues. The germline gives CDR1 ENHRY, CDR2 SYGVKD. CDR3 DNA: TGTGCCATCAGTGAGTCTCGCACCCAGAATCAAGAGACCCAGTACTTC. Its translation: CAISESRTQNQETQYF.

This clonotype has more than one count but fewer than ten. This chain uses TRBV27 with TRBJ2-4; D gene unclear. The CDR3 has 13 residues. Germline V gene sequence: CDR1 MNHEY, CDR2 SMNVEV (reference sequence). Trimming took off 7 bases at V and 8 bases at J, with 15 bases between the two ends. The CDR3 DNA sequence: TGTGCCAGCAAACCATGGCCCCAGGACATTCAGTACTTC. Protein: CASKPWPQDIQYF.

CDR3 in amino acids: CASSSASGAITDTQYF. As DNA, the CDR3 is TGCGCCAGCAGCTCTGCTAGCGGGGCGATCACAGATACGCAGTATTTT. The J gene is TRBJ2-3, the V gene TRBV5-1; 9 bases align to TRBD2. The J segment lost 2 bases and the V segment lost 3 bases, leaving 7 bases of the junction unmatched. Germline CDR1 reads SGHRS; CDR2 reads YFSETQ. This CDR3 has 16 residues.

The J gene is TRBJ1-4, the V gene TRBV5-1; unclear D gene. The V and J ends lost 1 base and 8 bases respectively, with 21 bases between them. This CDR3 region has 17 residues. Germline CDR1 and CDR2: SGHRS and YFSETQ. Here the CDR3 reads CASSLNLRKLYWEKLFF. The CDR3 DNA reads as TGCGCCAGCAGCTTGAATTTGAGGAAACTTTACTGGGAAAAACTGTTTTTT.

This clonotype was picked up many times. The CDR3 DNA sequence: TGTGCCAGCAGCCAAGTCGCGGGAGGGTTGAACGAGCAGTACTTC. This translates into CASSQVAGGLNEQYF. The V gene is TRBV14, the J gene TRBJ2-7; 9 positions match TRBD2. Unmatched junction bases numbered 6, after V lost 1 base and J lost 5 bases. This CDR3 has 15 amino acids. Germline values: CDR1 SGHDN, CDR2 FVKESK.

The chain has TRBV6-5 and TRBJ2-5; 14 bases line up with TRBD2. The CDR3 extends over 16 amino acids. The trim removed 4 bases at V and 3 bases at J, leaving 4 bases unmatched. Germline V lookup: CDR1 MNHEY, CDR2 SVGAGI. CDR3 DNA sequence: TGTGCCAGCAGTTCCCCGGGACTAGCGGGAGAAGAGACCCAGTACTTC. This gives the protein CASSSPGLAGEETQYF.

The V and J genes are TRBV12-3 or TRBV12-4 and TRBJ1-1; D unresolved. Deletions cut 7 bases from V and 4 bases from J, with 13 bases between. The CDR3 has 13 amino acids. CDR3 coding DNA: TGTGCCAGCACCATGGGCCGTGGCACTGAAGCTTTCTTT. The encoded protein is CASTMGRGTEAFF.

The chain links TRBV7-2 to TRBJ1-4, with D unclear. Germline assignment: CDR1 SGHTA and CDR2 FQGNSA. V was clipped by 0 bases and J by 7 bases, with 6 bases between them. The CDR3 loop spans 13 amino acids. CDR3 protein: CASSLAISEKLFF. DNA for the CDR3: TGTGCCAGCAGCTTAGCGATATCTGAAAAACTGTTTTTT.

V is TRBV6-2 or TRBV6-3 and J is TRBJ2-1; 9 bases map to TRBD2. The CDR3 sequence is 18 residues long. V shed 11 bases, J shed 0 bases, and the junction held 17 bases outside the gene matches. Germline V CDR1 and CDR2: MNHEY, SVGEGT. Here the CDR3 DNA reads TGTGCCGGGGGGCCCGGGACTAGCCTGAAAAGCTCCTACAATGAGCAGTTCTTC. Its translation: CAGGPGTSLKSSYNEQFF.

In the case of this clonotype: Sequence at one end of the junction differs from germline and may be a read error. This chain connects TRBV9 to TRBJ2-7; 7 nucleotides match TRBD2. The germline gives CDR1 SGDLS, CDR2 YYNGEE. The CDR3 length is 16 residues. The CDR3 DNA reads as TGTGCCAGCAGCCCTGATCCTAGCGGTAGCTCCTACGAGCAGCACTTC. It yields the protein CASSPDPSGSSYEQHF.

This clonotype was picked up a small number of times. V and J are TRBV18 and TRBJ2-1; 12 nucleotides match TRBD2. Germline CDR1 reads KGHSH; CDR2 reads LQKENI. The junction had 3 bases not matched to a gene; V was cut back by 0 bases and J by 9 bases. The CDR3 runs 15 residues. CDR3 residues: CASSPPTSGSPEQFF. CDR3 coding DNA: TGTGCCAGCTCACCACCGACTAGCGGGAGTCCTGAGCAGTTCTTC.

Only a few counts were recorded for this clonotype. The genes are TRBV4-1 and TRBJ2-7, with unresolved D. The CDR3 sequence is 16 residues long. Trimming cost V 0 bases and J 3 bases, with 15 bases left between them. CDR1 is MGHRA, CDR2 YSYEKL, per germline. For the CDR3, the DNA is TGCGCCAGCAGCCAAGATTTGGAACAGACGGGCTACGAGCAGTACTTC. Translated: CASSQDLEQTGYEQYF.

This clonotype was counted a few times. The CDR3 DNA sequence: TGTGCCAGCAGCCTAACTGCCCTAGCAAACAATGAGCAGTTCTTC. It yields the protein CASSLTALANNEQFF. The rearrangement joins TRBV27 to TRBJ2-1, with a tentative D call TRBD2 (5 bases). This CDR3 is built from 15 residues. V lost 6 bases to trimming and J lost 5 bases, with 17 bases between them. CDR1 is MNHEY and CDR2 is SMNVEV in the germline V gene (reference sequence).

Points on this clonotype: At one of its ends the junction is not consistent with the germline gene, which may arise from a read error. The DNA of the CDR3 is TGTGCCAGCCGAACGGGCGACTACGGGGAATTT. Its protein product is CASRTGDYGEF. The J gene is TRBJ1-1, the V gene TRBV6-2 or TRBV6-3; D unresolved. This CDR3 contains 11 residues. CDR1 and CDR2 from the germline V gene are MNHEY and SVGEGT.

This chain links TRBV20-1 with TRBJ2-1; no clear D. Germline assignment: CDR1 DFQATT and CDR2 SNEGSKA (reference sequence). The CDR3 covers 13 residues. V lost 5 bases and J lost 5, with 13 bases in between. The CDR3 coding sequence is TGCAGTGCTCCCCGAGGATGGGACAATGAGCAGTTCTTC. This encodes CSAPRGWDNEQFF.

The rearrangement uses TRBV20-1 and TRBJ2-5; perhaps D is TRBD1 or TRBD2 (5 bases each). From germline, CDR1 is DFQATT and CDR2 SNEGSKA (reference sequence). V was shortened by 1 base and J by 5 bases, with 8 bases between the two germline ends. This CDR3 is 12 amino acids long. CDR3 loop: CSARGEGETQYF. The CDR3 DNA sequence: TGCAGTGCTAGAGGAGAGGGGGAGACCCAGTACTTC.

The chain carries TRBV4-3 and TRBJ2-3; a weak D match, TRBD1 (5 bases). The ends were cut back, 3 bases at V and 0 bases at J, with 10 bases in the middle. The CDR3 covers 15 residues. Germline assignment: CDR1 LGHNA and CDR2 YSLEER. CDR3 sequence reads: CASSQSRESTDTQYF. Written as DNA, the CDR3 is TGCGCCAGCAGCCAGAGCAGGGAAAGCACAGATACGCAGTATTTT.

The J gene is TRBJ1-1, the V gene TRBV5-6; TRBD1 matches 7 bases. The germline V gene has CDR1 SGHDT and CDR2 YYEEEE. The CDR3 contains 14 residues. With V trimmed by 3 bases and J by 0 bases, 2 bases remained unmatched. CDR3 loop: CASSWDRMNTEAFF. CDR3 DNA: TGTGCCAGCAGCTGGGACAGAATGAACACTGAAGCTTTCTTT.

The rearrangement uses TRBV12-3 or TRBV12-4 and TRBJ2-7, with D perhaps TRBD1 (6 bases). Trimming removed 6 bases at V and 7 bases at J, with 19 bases between. The CDR3 sequence is 14 residues long. The CDR3 protein is CASSQTGLGWEQYF. Here the CDR3 DNA reads TGTGCCAGCAGCCAAACAGGGTTGGGGTGGGAGCAGTACTTC.

This chain connects TRBV12-3 or TRBV12-4 to TRBJ2-5; D may be TRBD1 or TRBD2 (5 bases each). The J call is doubtful: the DNA matches TRBJ2-1 better. The length of the CDR3 is 18 residues. Here the CDR3 reads CASSFGHVGALAYNEQFF. The CDR3 bases are TGTGCCAGCAGTTTTGGACACGTCGGGGCCCTCGCCTACAATGAGCAGTTCTTC.

This chain joins TRBV5-4 and TRBJ2-7; D unresolved. CDR3 length: 13 residues. Germline CDR1 is SGHNT and CDR2 is YYREEE (reference sequence). The ends were cut back, 0 bases at V and 2 bases at J, with 6 bases in the middle. Written as DNA, the CDR3 is TGTGCCAGCAGCTTGGAACCCCCCTACGAGCAGTACTTC. It is translated as CASSLEPPYEQYF.

CDR3 nucleotides: TGTGCCAGCTCACCGACGGCCCACAGCACAGATACGCAGTATTTT. It yields the protein CASSPTAHSTDTQYF. The V call is TRBV18, the J call TRBJ2-3; D unresolved. Germline CDR1 KGHSH, CDR2 LQKENI. V was shortened by 3 bases and J by 0 bases, with 10 bases between the two germline ends. This CDR3 is 15 amino acids long. The whole variable domain, filled in from reference TRBV18 and TRBJ2-3, reads NAGVMQNPRHLVRRRGQEARLRCSPMKGHSHVYWYRQLPEEGLKFMVYLQKENIIDESGMPKERFSAEFPKEGPSILRIQQVVRGDSAAYFCASSPTAHSTDTQYFGPGTRLTVL.

This rearrangement joins TRBV3-1 to TRBJ1-4; D is unresolved. CDR3 size: 13 residues. CDR1 is LGHDT and CDR2 is YNNKEL in the germline V gene (reference sequence). Trimming left V 1 base short and J 8 bases short, with 8 bases between. CDR3 DNA sequence: TGTGCCAGCAGCCAAGGAGAGTCAGAAAAACTGTTTTTT. Amino acid sequence: CASSQGESEKLFF.

The table lists this clonotype with a few counts. The chain recombines TRBV11-2 with TRBJ2-7; D gene ambiguous. V dropped 3 bases and J dropped 6 bases, with 12 bases sitting between them. This CDR3 region has 13 residues. Looked up from germline, CDR1 is SGHAT and CDR2 is FQNNGV. The CDR3 region has the DNA TGTGCCAGCAGCTTGGATGCCCTGTTCGAGCAGTACTTC. It encodes CASSLDALFEQYF.

This CDR3 reads CASVPHEPGELFF. For the CDR3, the DNA is TGTGCCAGCGTGCCCCATGAGCCCGGGGAGCTGTTTTTT. The V call is TRBV6-1, the J call TRBJ2-2; D not certain. V shed 8 bases and J shed 6 bases, with 13 bases lying between them. In germline, CDR1 is MNHNS, CDR2 SASEGT. The CDR3 is 13 amino acids.

The chain links TRBV6-5 to TRBJ2-7; D gene ambiguous. V was trimmed by 5 bases and J by 2 bases, leaving 7 bases between them. Germline assignment: CDR1 MNHEY and CDR2 SVGAGI. There are 12 residues in the CDR3. CDR3 coding DNA: TGTGCCAGCAGTACACCAGCCTACGAGCAGTACTTC. Protein: CASSTPAYEQYF.

For the CDR3, the DNA is TGTGCCAGCACCTCCGAGTTGTCGGAGGGTTGTAAGGACTCTGGGGCCAACGTCCTGACTTTC. This translates into CASTSELSEGCKDSGANVLTF. This chain joins TRBV21-1 and TRBJ2-6; the table's D call, TRBD2, has no DNA check behind it. TRBV21-1 is reported as a pseudogene. The CDR3 runs to 21 residues.

The chain has TRBV20-1 and TRBJ2-2, with D possibly matching TRBD2 (5 bases). V was pared by 6 bases and J by 4 bases, with 15 bases between. This CDR3 has 14 residues. CDR1 and CDR2 from the germline V gene are DFQATT and SNEGSKA (reference sequence). CDR3 in DNA: TGCAGTGCCCTCCCCGGGAAAGCCACCGGGGAGCTGTTTTTT. It specifies CSALPGKATGELFF.